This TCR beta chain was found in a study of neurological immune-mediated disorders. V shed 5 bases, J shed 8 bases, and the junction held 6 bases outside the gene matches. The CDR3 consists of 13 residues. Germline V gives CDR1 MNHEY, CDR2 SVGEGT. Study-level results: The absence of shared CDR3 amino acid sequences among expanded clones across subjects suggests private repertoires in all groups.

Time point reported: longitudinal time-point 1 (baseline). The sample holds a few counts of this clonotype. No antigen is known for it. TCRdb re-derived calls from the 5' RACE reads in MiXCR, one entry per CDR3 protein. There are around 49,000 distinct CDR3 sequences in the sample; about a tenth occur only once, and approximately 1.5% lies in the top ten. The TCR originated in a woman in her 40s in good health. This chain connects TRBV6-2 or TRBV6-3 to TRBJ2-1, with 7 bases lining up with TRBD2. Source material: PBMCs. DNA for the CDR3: TGTGCCAGCAGTCCGGGACTAAAGTATGAGCAGTTCTTC. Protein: CASSPGLKYEQFF.